Presented here are 27 T cell receptor beta chains from one specimen sequenced in a study of OX40 agonist ivuxolimab in advanced cancers. Using immunoSEQ multiplex PCR, the repertoire was profiled, and TCRdb retains in-frame clones only, with some absent. The table includes around 80,000 clones, about 87% detected once. Sequencing used CD4+ or CD8+ T cells sorted from blood, obtained in a trial of the OX40 agonist ivuxolimab. The receptors originated from an adult with an advanced solid tumor such as melanoma, head and neck, liver or kidney cancer.

The rearrangement joins TRBV6-1 to TRBJ1-3; D ambiguous. The CDR3 runs 14 residues. CDR1 is MNHNS, CDR2 SASEGT, per germline. Trimming took off 2 bases at V and 4 bases at J, with 9 bases between the two ends. This chain's CDR3 is CASSESGSGNTIYF. For the CDR3, the DNA is TGTGCCAGCAGTGAATCGGGGTCCGGAAACACCATATATTTT.

The count of this clone is one. The rearrangement uses TRBV11-2 and TRBJ2-5, with D possibly matching TRBD1 (5 bases). From germline, CDR1 is SGHAT and CDR2 FQNNGV. The CDR3 spans 13 residues. The V and J ends lost 1 base and 7 bases respectively, with 10 bases between them. The CDR3 loop is CASSLAREGTQYF. CDR3 coding DNA: TGTGCCAGCAGCTTAGCCAGGGAAGGGACCCAGTACTTC.

The chain joins TRBV5-6 to TRBJ2-3; TRBD1 might be the D (5 bases). The germline V gene has CDR1 SGHDT and CDR2 YYEEEE. V lost 4 bases and J 5 bases, leaving 11 bases between the germline ends. The CDR3 loop spans 13 amino acids. CDR3 sequence reads: CASSVTGVDTQYF. The CDR3 DNA reads TGTGCCAGCAGCGTCACAGGCGTAGATACGCAGTATTTT.

The chain carries TRBV5-6 and TRBJ1-3, with no clear D. V was cut by 1 base and J by 0 bases, with 11 bases left in between. Germline V lookup: CDR1 SGHDT, CDR2 YYEEEE. The CDR3 covers 16 residues. In DNA, the CDR3 is TGTGCCAGCAGCTTGTTGGGGAGCGGCTCTGGAAACACCATATATTTT. Translated, it gives CASSLLGSGSGNTIYF.

J is TRBJ1-1 and V is TRBV7-9; no reliable D call. There are 14 residues in the CDR3. V was shortened by 1 base and J by 7 bases, with 13 bases between the two germline ends. CDR1 is SEHNR, CDR2 FQNEAQ, per germline (reference sequence). The CDR3 coding sequence is TGTGCCAGCAGCTTAGTAGAGGGCGATTTTGAAGCTTTCTTT. Its protein product is CASSLVEGDFEAFF.

The chain recombines TRBV27 with TRBJ1-2; D remains ambiguous. The germline V gene has CDR1 MNHEY and CDR2 SMNVEV (reference sequence). The CDR3 sequence is 16 residues long. V was pared by 9 bases and J by 2 bases, with 22 bases between. The CDR3 nucleotides read TGTGCCAGTAGTCTTTTGGGGAGGGAAGGGAACTATGGCTACACCTTC. Translated: CASSLLGREGNYGYTF.

The rearrangement joins TRBV4-1 to TRBJ2-5; D is uncertain. V shed 3 bases and J shed 5 bases, with 10 bases lying between them. From germline, CDR1 is MGHRA and CDR2 YSYEKL. CDR3 length: 13 amino acids. The CDR3 is CASSQTPAETQYF. The CDR3 DNA follows: TGCGCCAGCAGCCAGACACCCGCGGAGACCCAGTACTTC.

The rearrangement uses TRBV7-2 and TRBJ2-3; TRBD2 aligns across 12 bases. Germline-derived CDR1 and CDR2 are SGHTA and FQGNSA. CDR3 length equals 16 residues. Trimming removed 4 bases from V and 1 base from J; junction bases left unmatched: 3. Here the CDR3 DNA reads TGTGCCAGCAGCTCCTGGACTAGCGGGGGCACAGATACGCAGTATTTT. It specifies CASSSWTSGGTDTQYF.

This clone was seen once. The V and J genes are TRBV12-5 and TRBJ1-2; 11 bases are shared with TRBD1. V lost 4 bases, J lost 4 bases, and 5 bases stayed unmatched. Germline V CDR1 and CDR2: LGHNT, FRNRAP. The CDR3 is 15 amino acids. The CDR3 nucleotides read TGTGCTAGTGGTTCTAGGGACAGGGGGTTCTATGGCTACACCTTC. It translates to CASGSRDRGFYGYTF.

This chain joins TRBV28 and TRBJ2-1; 8 bases agree with TRBD2. The V segment lost 5 bases and the J segment 0 bases; nucleotides outside the gene matches: 15. Per the germline V gene, CDR1 is MDHEN and CDR2 is SYDVKM. The CDR3 sequence is 19 residues long. CDR3 coding DNA: TGTGCCAGCAGTACACCGGGACTAGTGTCTACAAGCTCCTACAATGAGCAGTTCTTC. This gives the protein CASSTPGLVSTSSYNEQFF.

The chain joins TRBV15 to TRBJ1-6; TRBD1 matches 8 bases. J gave up 8 bases and V 3 bases, and 6 bases lay outside the gene matches. Germline lookup yields CDR1 LNHNV and CDR2 YYDKDF (reference sequence). The CDR3 contains 15 residues. CDR3 protein: CATSRQGARDSPLHF. DNA of the CDR3: TGTGCCACCAGCAGGCAGGGGGCGAGGGATTCACCCCTCCACTTT.

The chain carries TRBV18 and TRBJ2-4; D might be TRBD1 (7 bases). The CDR3 runs to 17 residues. Germline CDR1 KGHSH, CDR2 LQKENI. Trimming left V 2 bases short and J 0 bases short, with 14 bases between. The CDR3 reads CASSPSTGTLAKNIQYF. DNA for the CDR3: TGTGCCAGCTCACCATCGACAGGGACTCTAGCCAAAAACATTCAGTACTTC.

The gene calls are TRBV6-1 and TRBJ1-1; the D gene is possibly TRBD1 (5 bases). This CDR3 has 15 residues. CDR1 MNHNS and CDR2 SASEGT come from the germline V gene. V lost 5 bases, J lost 0 bases, and 13 bases lay in between. The DNA for the CDR3 is TGTGCCAGCAGTATTCAGGGCCGAATGAACACTGAAGCTTTCTTT. Amino acid sequence: CASSIQGRMNTEAFF.

The chain recombines TRBV10-2 with TRBJ1-5, with unresolved D. Trimming pared 9 bases from V and 2 bases from J, leaving 8 bases between. The CDR3 runs to 12 residues. Germline CDR1 and CDR2: WSHSY and SAAADI. CDR3 bases: TGCGCCAGTTCAGCAGGCAATCAGCCCCAGCATTTT. It specifies CASSAGNQPQHF.

J is TRBJ2-5 and V is TRBV11-2; 7 bases fit TRBD2. The CDR3 extends over 14 amino acids. Germline lookup yields CDR1 SGHAT and CDR2 FQNNGV. Unmatched junction bases numbered 6, after V lost 3 bases and J lost 5 bases. The CDR3 reads CASSFTSEGETQYF. The CDR3 region has the DNA TGTGCCAGCAGCTTTACTAGCGAGGGGGAGACCCAGTACTTC.

The chain combines TRBV2 with TRBJ1-1, with a possible D match to TRBD1 (6 bases). This CDR3 is 14 amino acids long. Per the germline V gene, CDR1 is SNHLY and CDR2 is FYNNEI. Deletions cut 6 bases from V and 4 bases from J, with 15 bases between. The CDR3 DNA sequence: TGTGCCAGCAGCCCCGAAGGGGGTACCACTGAAGCTTTCTTT. This translates into CASSPEGGTTEAFF.

V and J are TRBV16 and TRBJ2-5; D is uncertain. The CDR3 extends over 11 amino acids. The ends were cut back, 2 bases at V and 2 bases at J, with 0 bases in the middle. Germline V CDR1 and CDR2: KGHSY, FQNENV. CDR3 amino acids: CASSQQETQYF. The DNA of the CDR3 is TGTGCCAGCAGCCAACAAGAGACCCAGTACTTC.

The chain carries TRBV18 and TRBJ2-7; D might be TRBD1 (6 bases). This CDR3 region has 13 residues. Looked up from germline, CDR1 is KGHSH and CDR2 is LQKENI. Trimming removed 8 bases from V and 0 bases from J, with 11 bases in between. The DNA of the CDR3 is TGTGCCAGCGCAAGGGACATCTCCTACGAGCAGTACTTC. Its protein product is CASARDISYEQYF.

J is TRBJ1-5 and V is TRBV5-5; D is possibly TRBD1 (6 bases). CDR1 and CDR2 from the germline V gene are SGHKS and YYEKEE (reference sequence). Trimming removed 2 bases from V and 6 bases from J, with 12 bases in between. This CDR3 region has 14 residues. The CDR3: CASSLEGGGQPQHF. The CDR3 bases are TGTGCCAGCAGCTTAGAAGGGGGTGGTCAGCCCCAGCATTTT.

The chain employs TRBV28 and TRBJ1-2; 8 nucleotides match TRBD1. CDR3 length equals 13 residues. CDR1 is MDHEN, CDR2 SYDVKM, per germline. Losses at the gene ends were 5 bases for V and 8 bases for J; bases not matched to a gene: 7. The chain's CDR3 is CASSPWTGKGYTF. DNA for the CDR3: TGTGCCAGCAGTCCTTGGACAGGGAAAGGCTACACCTTC.

This clone showed up just once. This chain connects TRBV7-2 to TRBJ2-1; D is possibly TRBD2 (7 bases). The V and J ends lost 0 bases and 7 bases respectively, with 10 bases between them. This CDR3 spans 14 amino acids. Looked up from germline, CDR1 is SGHTA and CDR2 is FQGNSA. The CDR3 is CASSLAGGQNEQFF. The CDR3 DNA reads TGTGCCAGCAGCTTAGCGGGGGGGCAAAATGAGCAGTTCTTC.

The J gene is TRBJ1-5, the V gene TRBV6-5, with a tentative D call TRBD1 (6 bases). The CDR3 spans 15 residues. From germline, CDR1 is MNHEY and CDR2 SVGAGI. V shed 4 bases and J shed 3 bases, with 13 bases lying between them. This CDR3 reads CASSSIQGNNQPQHF. The CDR3 DNA sequence: TGTGCCAGCAGTTCCATCCAGGGGAACAATCAGCCCCAGCATTTT.

The rearrangement uses TRBV7-3 and TRBJ2-5; TRBD1 or TRBD2 may be the D gene (5 bases each). Germline V CDR1 and CDR2: SGHTA, FQGTGA. CDR3 length equals 16 residues. V dropped 2 bases and J dropped 1 base, with 14 bases sitting between them. CDR3 region: CASSLGGRFPQETQYF. The CDR3 DNA follows: TGTGCCAGCAGCTTAGGGGGACGTTTCCCCCAAGAGACCCAGTACTTC.

This clone was observed once. The V and J genes are TRBV7-2 and TRBJ1-1; D perhaps matches TRBD1 (6 bases). Germline V CDR1 and CDR2: SGHTA, FQGNSA. Trimming left V 1 base short and J 1 base short, with 10 bases between. The CDR3 is 15 amino acids. CDR3 sequence reads: CASSLVGGGNTEAFF. The CDR3 DNA sequence: TGTGCCAGCAGCTTAGTAGGAGGGGGGAACACTGAAGCTTTCTTT.

The CDR3 bases are TGTGCCAGCAGCTTAAGCGGGTTCCAAGAGACCCAGTACTTC. Translation gives CASSLSGFQETQYF. The genes are TRBV7-6 and TRBJ2-5; TRBD2 might be the D (6 bases). V was trimmed by 2 bases and J by 1 base, leaving 8 bases between them. CDR1 SGHVS and CDR2 FNYEAQ come from the germline V gene. This CDR3 region has 14 residues.

This clone was recorded once. The chain links TRBV6-5 to TRBJ1-2; D gene ambiguous. The CDR3 spans 11 residues. Per the germline V gene, CDR1 is MNHEY and CDR2 is SVGAGI. V lost 5 bases and J 8 bases, leaving 9 bases between the germline ends. As DNA, the CDR3 is TGTGCCAGCAGTGGACTCGGAGGCTACACCTTC. It yields the protein CASSGLGGYTF.

The CDR3 is CASSWTGSGHNEQFF. CDR3 sequence (DNA): TGTGCCAGCAGCTGGACAGGCTCTGGGCACAATGAGCAGTTCTTC. The rearrangement joins TRBV5-4 to TRBJ2-1; 7 nucleotides match TRBD1. The CDR3 has 15 residues. With 3 bases clipped from V and 5 bases from J, the junction kept 8 bases outside the gene matches. Germline V gene data show CDR1 as SGHNT and CDR2 as YYREEE (reference sequence).